The following is a TCR beta chain sequence with its context. This clonotype has only a few counts. Its target antigen remains unknown. Base qualities are missing; no much larger clone stands one base away. Synovial fluid samples and blood samples obtained from the same ankylosing spondylitis patients were matched. Data came from an Illumina HiSeq 2500. Quantitative 5'-RACE with molecular barcodes was used to prepare TCR beta libraries. Per the original workflow: A new computational method, built on a probabilistic model of VDJ rearrangement, was used to identify disease-linked TCR variants. TCRdb took the public reads, trimmed them with fastp at Q25, ran MiXCR for clone calling and kept in-frame beta chains. A single entry per CDR3 protein holds the most common genes and DNA from its merged rows. What appears here as the V and J calls and clone size reflects TCRdb's work, not the paper's. Present in this sample are approximately 100,000 distinct CDR3 sequences, around 24% of which were seen just once. Roughly an eighth of the sample is taken by the ten largest.

This entry comes from a study of CD8 T cells in ankylosing spondylitis (dated by TCRdb to about 2017). About the study as a whole: To find TCR variants linked to disease, the study profiled T cell receptor beta repertoires in ankylosing spondylitis patients and healthy donors. The full study cohort comprised around 25 ankylosing spondylitis patients and 85 to 120 healthy donors. Peripheral blood was sampled, and synovial fluid was additionally collected from ankylosing spondylitis patients. What the study reported, not specific to this receptor: In peripheral blood, the disease-linked clones were found at relatively low frequencies and had a CD8+ phenotype. Blood from ankylosing spondylitis patients appeared to be characterized by a TCR beta motif made up of fewer than ten highly homologous amino acid variants. Some of the motif variants had been reported before in the synovial fluid and blood of reactive arthritis patients, a finding that suggests common disease-initiation mechanisms. According to the report, matched synovial fluid samples from ankylosing spondylitis patients were significantly enriched for the disease-linked clones.

Reading from cysteine to phenylalanine, the CDR3 counts 15 amino acids. CDR3 DNA is the only sequence kept; it has 45 bases, read in frame from the first base. The germline V end is reduced by 2 bases and the J end by 0 bases; junction bases left unmatched: 2. Based on the germline V gene, the CDR1 and CDR2 sequences are LGHNT and FRNRAP. Sequenced material: synovial fluid, either unsorted or a sorted T cell fraction (not recorded which). The chain employs TRBV12-5 and TRBJ1-2, and 8 bases in between align with TRBD1. This receptor was taken from a male donor with ankylosing spondylitis. For the CDR3, the sequence is CASGLPQGANYGYTF. The DNA sequence reads TGTGCTAGTGGTTTGCCACAGGGGGCTAACTATGGCTACACCTTC.